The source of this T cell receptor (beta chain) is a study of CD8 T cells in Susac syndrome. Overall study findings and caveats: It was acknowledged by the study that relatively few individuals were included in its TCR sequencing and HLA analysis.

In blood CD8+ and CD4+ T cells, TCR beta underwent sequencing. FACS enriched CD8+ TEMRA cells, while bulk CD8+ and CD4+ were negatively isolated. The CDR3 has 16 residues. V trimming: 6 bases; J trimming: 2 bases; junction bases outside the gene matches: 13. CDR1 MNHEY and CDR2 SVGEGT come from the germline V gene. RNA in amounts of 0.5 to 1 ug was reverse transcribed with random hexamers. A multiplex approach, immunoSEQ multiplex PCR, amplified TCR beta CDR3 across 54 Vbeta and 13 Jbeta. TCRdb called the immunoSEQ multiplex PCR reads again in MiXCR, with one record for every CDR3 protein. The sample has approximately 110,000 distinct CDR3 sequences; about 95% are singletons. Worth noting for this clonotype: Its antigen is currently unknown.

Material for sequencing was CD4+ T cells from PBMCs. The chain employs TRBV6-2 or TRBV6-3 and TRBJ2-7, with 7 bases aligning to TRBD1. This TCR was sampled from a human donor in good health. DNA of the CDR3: TGTGCCAGCAGCCACGCGTTGGACAGGATTGCCTACGAGCAGTACTTC. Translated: CASSHALDRIAYEQYF.